This section outlines one T cell receptor (beta chain) sequence together with its context. Its antigen is undetermined. The ends were cut back, 5 bases at V and 0 bases at J, with 13 bases in the middle. Germline V lookup: CDR1 SEHNR, CDR2 FQNEAQ (reference sequence). CDR3 size: 16 residues. The data derive from a study of chemoradiotherapy in HPV16-positive cancers. Background on the study: Candidate HPV-specific clones and shared TCR motifs came from a couple of HPV16-positive patients.

Using immunoSEQ multiplex PCR, the repertoire was profiled, and TCRdb retains in-frame clones only, with some absent. The data contain 4,000 to 6,000 clones, over 70% of them singletons. Study observations and caveats: During treatment, candidate HPV-specific clones and E7-related motifs expanded in tumor. HPV-responsive T-cell expansion during chemoradiotherapy was linked to improved recurrence-free survival in HPV16-positive patients. Functional assays defining HPV-specific T cells used only a couple of HPV16-positive patients.

The specimen was tumor tissue, collected from a patient who underwent chemoradiotherapy. This sequence originates from a human donor with HPV-associated anogenital cancer. V and J are TRBV7-9 and TRBJ2-2, with D possibly matching TRBD2 (6 bases). This chain's CDR3 is CASSPRRGTNTGELFF. DNA of the CDR3: TGTGCCAGCAGCCCAAGACGGGGGACGAACACCGGGGAGCTGTTTTTT.